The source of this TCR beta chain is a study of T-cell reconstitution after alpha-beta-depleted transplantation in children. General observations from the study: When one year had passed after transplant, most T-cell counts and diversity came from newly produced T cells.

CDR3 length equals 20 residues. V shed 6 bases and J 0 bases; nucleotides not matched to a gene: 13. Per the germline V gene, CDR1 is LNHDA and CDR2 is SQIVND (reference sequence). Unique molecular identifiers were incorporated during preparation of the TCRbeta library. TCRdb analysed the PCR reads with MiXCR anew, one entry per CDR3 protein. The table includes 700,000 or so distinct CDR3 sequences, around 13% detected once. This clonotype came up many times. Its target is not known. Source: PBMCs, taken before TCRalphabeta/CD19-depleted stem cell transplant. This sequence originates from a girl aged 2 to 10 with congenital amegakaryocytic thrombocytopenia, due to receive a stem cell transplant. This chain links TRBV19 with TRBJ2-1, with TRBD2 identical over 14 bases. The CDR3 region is CASSTLRLAGGPISYNEQFF. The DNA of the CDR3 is TGTGCCAGTAGCACCCTTCGACTAGCGGGAGGGCCAATCTCCTACAATGAGCAGTTCTTC. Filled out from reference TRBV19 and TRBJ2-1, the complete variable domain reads DGGITQSPKYLFRKEGQNVTLSCEQNLNHDAMYWYRQDPGQGLRLIYYSQIVNDFQKGDIAEGYSVSREKKESFPLTVTSAQKNPTAFYLCASSTLRLAGGPISYNEQFFGPGTRLTVL.